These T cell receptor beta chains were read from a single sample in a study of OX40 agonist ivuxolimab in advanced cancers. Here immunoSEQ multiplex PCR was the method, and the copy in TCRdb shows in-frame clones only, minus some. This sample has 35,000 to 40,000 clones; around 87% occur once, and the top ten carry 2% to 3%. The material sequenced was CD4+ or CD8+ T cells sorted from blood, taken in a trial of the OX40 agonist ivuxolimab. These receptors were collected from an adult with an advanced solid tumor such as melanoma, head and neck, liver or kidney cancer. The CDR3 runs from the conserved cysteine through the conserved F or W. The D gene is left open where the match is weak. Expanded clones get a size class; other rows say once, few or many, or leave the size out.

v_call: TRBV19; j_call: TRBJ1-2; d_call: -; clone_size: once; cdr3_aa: CASSIGRSGPYGYTF; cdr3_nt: TGTGCCAGTAGTATAGGGCGGTCGGGCCCTTATGGCTACACCTTC
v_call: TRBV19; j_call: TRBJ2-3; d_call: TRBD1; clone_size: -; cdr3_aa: CASSTGTGVLADTQYF; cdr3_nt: TGTGCCAGTAGTACCGGGACAGGGGTCCTGGCAGATACGCAGTATTTT
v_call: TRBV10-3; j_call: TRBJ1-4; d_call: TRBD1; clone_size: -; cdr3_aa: CAISESTGAEKLFF; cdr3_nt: TGTGCCATCAGTGAGTCGACAGGGGCTGAAAAACTGTTTTTT
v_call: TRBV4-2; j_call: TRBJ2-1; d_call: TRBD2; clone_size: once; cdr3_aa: CASSQAGGGVYYNEQFF; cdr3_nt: TGTGCCAGCAGCCAAGCGGGGGGGGGCGTATACTACAATGAGCAGTTCTTC
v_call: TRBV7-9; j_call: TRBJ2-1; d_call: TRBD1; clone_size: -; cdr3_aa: CASSETGFLSFF; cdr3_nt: TGTGCCAGCAGCGAGACAGGGTTCCTCTCGTTCTTC
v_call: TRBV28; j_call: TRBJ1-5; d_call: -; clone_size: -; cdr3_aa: CASRGSNQPQHF; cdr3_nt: TGTGCCAGCAGGGGAAGCAATCAGCCCCAGCATTTT
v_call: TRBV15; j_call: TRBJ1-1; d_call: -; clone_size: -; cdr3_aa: CATSRPWTESGAFF; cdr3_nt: TGTGCCACCAGCAGACCCTGGACAGAGTCAGGAGCTTTCTTT
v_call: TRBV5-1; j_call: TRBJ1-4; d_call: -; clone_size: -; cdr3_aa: CASSLDTVGEKLFF; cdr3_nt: TGCGCCAGCAGCTTGGATACAGTGGGAGAAAAACTGTTTTTT
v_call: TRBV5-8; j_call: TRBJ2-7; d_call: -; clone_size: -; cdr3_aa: CASSLRREQYF; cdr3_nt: TGTGCCAGCAGCTTGAGACGCGAGCAGTACTTC
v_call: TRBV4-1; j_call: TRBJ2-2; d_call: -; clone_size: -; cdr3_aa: CASSPRAGVDTGELFF; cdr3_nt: TGCGCCAGCAGCCCTCGCGCAGGGGTTGACACCGGGGAGCTGTTTTTT
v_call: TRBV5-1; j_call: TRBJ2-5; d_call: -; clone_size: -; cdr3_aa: CASGPGHSEETQYF; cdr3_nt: TGCGCCAGCGGGCCCGGGCATTCGGAAGAGACCCAGTACTTC
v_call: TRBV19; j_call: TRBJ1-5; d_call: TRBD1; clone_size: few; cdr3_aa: CATRGQWQPQHF; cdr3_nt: TGTGCCACGAGGGGGCAATGGCAGCCCCAGCATTTT
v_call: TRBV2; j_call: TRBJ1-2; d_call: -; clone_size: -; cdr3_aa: CASLSGTNYGYTF; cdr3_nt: TGTGCCAGCCTTTCAGGTACCAACTATGGCTACACCTTC
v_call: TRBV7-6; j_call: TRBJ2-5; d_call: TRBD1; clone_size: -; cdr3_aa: CASSLEGQGLGETQYF; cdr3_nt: TGTGCCAGCAGCTTAGAGGGACAGGGCTTAGGGGAGACCCAGTACTTC
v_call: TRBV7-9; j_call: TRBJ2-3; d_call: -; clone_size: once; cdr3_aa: CASSLSTDTQYF; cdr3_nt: TGTGCCAGCAGCTTATCTACAGATACGCAGTATTTT
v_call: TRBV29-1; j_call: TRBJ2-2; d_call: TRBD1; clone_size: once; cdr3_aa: CSVRDRGPTGELFF; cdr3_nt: TGCAGCGTTAGGGACAGGGGCCCCACCGGGGAGCTGTTTTTT
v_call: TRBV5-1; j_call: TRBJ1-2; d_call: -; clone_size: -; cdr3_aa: CASSLDSLYGYTF; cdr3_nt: TGCGCCAGCAGCTTGGACAGCCTCTATGGCTACACCTTC
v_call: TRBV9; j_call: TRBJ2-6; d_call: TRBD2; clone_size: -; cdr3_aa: CASSKLLSGDYLGANVLTF; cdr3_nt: TGTGCCAGCAGTAAATTGCTTAGTGGGGACTATCTGGGGGCCAACGTCCTGACTTTC
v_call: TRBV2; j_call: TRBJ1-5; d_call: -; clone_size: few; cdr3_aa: CASLRDINQPQHF; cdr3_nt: TGTGCCAGCCTCAGGGACATCAATCAGCCCCAGCATTTT
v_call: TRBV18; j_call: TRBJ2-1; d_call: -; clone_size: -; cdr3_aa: CASSPPVRGTYNEQFF; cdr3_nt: TGTGCCAGCTCACCGCCGGTCAGGGGAACCTACAATGAGCAGTTCTTC
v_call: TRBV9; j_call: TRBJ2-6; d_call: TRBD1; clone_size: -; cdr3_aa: CASSALVGQDVLTF; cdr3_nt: TGTGCCAGCAGCGCCCTAGTGGGACAGGACGTCCTGACTTTC
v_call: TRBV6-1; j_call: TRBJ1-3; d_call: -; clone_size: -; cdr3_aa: CASSERDTSFSGNTIYF; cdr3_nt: TGTGCCAGCAGTGAAAGGGACACTTCCTTCTCTGGAAACACCATATATTTT
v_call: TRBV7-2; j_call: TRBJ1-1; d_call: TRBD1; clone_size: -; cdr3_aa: CASSRTGGGTEAFF; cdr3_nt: TGTGCCAGCAGCCGAACAGGGGGCGGGACTGAAGCTTTCTTT
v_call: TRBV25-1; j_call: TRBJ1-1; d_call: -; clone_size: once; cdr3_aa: CASSVTGNTEAFF; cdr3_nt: TGTGCCAGCAGCGTCACAGGGAACACTGAAGCTTTCTTT
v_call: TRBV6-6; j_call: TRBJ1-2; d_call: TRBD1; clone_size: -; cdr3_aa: CASSYSGRGQGYTF; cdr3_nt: TGTGCCAGCAGTTACTCTGGCAGGGGACAGGGCTACACCTTC
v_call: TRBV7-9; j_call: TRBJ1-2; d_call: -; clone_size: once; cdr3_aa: CASSFPQRTYGYTF; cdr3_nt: TGTGCCAGCAGCTTCCCACAGCGAACCTATGGCTACACCTTC
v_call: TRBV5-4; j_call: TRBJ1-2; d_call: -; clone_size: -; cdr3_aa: CASSLPGSNSYGYTF; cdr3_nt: TGTGCCAGCAGCTTGCCTGGGAGTAACTCCTATGGCTACACCTTC
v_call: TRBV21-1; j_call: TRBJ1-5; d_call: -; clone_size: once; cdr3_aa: CASNGTGVVQPQHF; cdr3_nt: TGTGCCAGCAACGGGACAGGGGTAGTCCAGCCCCAGCATTTT
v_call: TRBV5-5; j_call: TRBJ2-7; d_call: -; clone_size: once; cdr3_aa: CASTTGGTAPYEQYF; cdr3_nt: TGTGCCAGCACCACCGGCGGGACCGCGCCCTACGAGCAGTACTTC
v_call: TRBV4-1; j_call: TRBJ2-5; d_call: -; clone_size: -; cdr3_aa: CASSPPDRSGTQYF; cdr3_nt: TGCGCCAGCAGCCCTCCGGACCGTTCAGGGACCCAGTACTTC
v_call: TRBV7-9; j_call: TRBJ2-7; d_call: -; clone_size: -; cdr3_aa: CASSPSNEQYF; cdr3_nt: TGTGCCAGCAGCCCGTCTAACGAGCAGTACTTC
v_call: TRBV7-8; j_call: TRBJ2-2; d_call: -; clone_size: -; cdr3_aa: CASSSRTDPKGGELFF; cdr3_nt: TGTGCCAGCAGCTCCCGGACCGATCCCAAGGGCGGGGAGCTGTTTTTT
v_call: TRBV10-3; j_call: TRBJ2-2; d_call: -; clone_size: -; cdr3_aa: CAINSANTGELFF; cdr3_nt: TGTGCCATCAATAGCGCGAACACCGGGGAGCTGTTTTTT
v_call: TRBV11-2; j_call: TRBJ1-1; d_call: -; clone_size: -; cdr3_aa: CASSLDPVLRGEAFF; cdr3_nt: TGTGCCAGCAGCTTAGACCCGGTCCTAAGGGGGGAAGCTTTCTTT
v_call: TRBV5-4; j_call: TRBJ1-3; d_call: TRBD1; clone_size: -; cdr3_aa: CASSAGTASGNTIYF; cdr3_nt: TGTGCCAGCAGCGCCGGGACAGCCTCTGGAAACACCATATATTTT
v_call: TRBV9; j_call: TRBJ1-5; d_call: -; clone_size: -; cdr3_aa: CASSDGTELQPQHF; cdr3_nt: TGTGCCAGCAGCGATGGGACTGAACTTCAGCCCCAGCATTTT
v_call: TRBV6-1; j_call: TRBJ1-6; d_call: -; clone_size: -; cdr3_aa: CASSGPGGLNSPLHF; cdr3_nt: TGTGCCAGCAGTGGGCCTGGGGGGCTTAATTCACCCCTCCACTTT
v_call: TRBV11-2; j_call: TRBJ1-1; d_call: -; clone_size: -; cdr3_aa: CASSLERTREAFF; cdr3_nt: TGTGCCAGCAGCTTAGAAAGGACAAGGGAAGCTTTCTTT
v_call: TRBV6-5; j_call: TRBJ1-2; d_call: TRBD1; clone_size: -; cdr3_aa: CASSYFPGQGYGYTF; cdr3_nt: TGTGCCAGCAGTTACTTTCCGGGACAGGGGTATGGCTACACCTTC
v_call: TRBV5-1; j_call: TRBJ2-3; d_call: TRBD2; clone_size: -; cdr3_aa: CASSSLQAGTTDTQYF; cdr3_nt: TGCGCCAGCAGCTCGTTGCAAGCGGGGACCACAGATACGCAGTATTTT
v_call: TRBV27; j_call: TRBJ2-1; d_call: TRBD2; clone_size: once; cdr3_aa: CASSLGGGAFNEQFF; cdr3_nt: TGTGCCAGCAGTTTAGGCGGGGGGGCCTTTAATGAGCAGTTCTTC